This TCR beta chain is drawn from a study of metastatic and nonmetastatic thyroid tumors. Across the whole study: Repertoires from blood and tumor or nodule tissue of malignant and benign thyroid patients were compared.

In the original workflow: The study's classifier, a distant-metastasis tool for papillary thyroid cancer, was built using CDR3 differences across clinicopathological groups. TCRdb re-processed the PCR reads through MiXCR. These V and J calls are TCRdb output, not the study's own analysis. There are tens of thousands of clones in the sample; under 25% occur only once, and 13% lies in the top ten. Comment on this clone: Its antigen is not identified.

Trimming removed 3 bases from V and 3 bases from J; junction bases left unmatched: 5. The CDR3 totals 15 residues. Germline values: CDR1 MNHNS, CDR2 SASEGT. Prior to thyroid surgery, none of the patients had received any treatment. Overall study results and limits: As reported, TCR beta diversity in blood and tumor was significantly higher in malignant thyroid tumors than in benign nodules.

The rearrangement links TRBV6-1 to TRBJ1-5; TRBD1 agrees at 7 bases. The sequenced sample was blood. This clonotype was obtained from a male donor with papillary thyroid cancer or a benign thyroid nodule (not recorded which). Some clones in this sample may be carry-over from other donors' samples. DNA for the CDR3: TGTGCCAGCAGTGATGGACAGGAGAACAATCAGCCCCAGCATTTT. Translated: CASSDGQENNQPQHF.